The next 2 T cell receptor beta chains were all read from a single sample in a study of TIL therapy for anti-PD-1-resistant metastatic lung cancer. Specified time point: pre-treatment sample, taken before nivolumab and TIL therapy. The immunoSEQ assay was v3. Profiling relied on immunoSEQ multiplex PCR, and the TCRdb table lists in-frame clones only, not all of them. The table lists 10,000 to 15,000 clones, roughly three quarters of them singletons, with about a tenth in the top ten. Sequenced material: blood, taken at baseline. Receptors were obtained from a person between 25 and 79 years old with non-small cell lung cancer.

The table lists this clone with a count of one. The chain joins TRBV4-1 to TRBJ2-3, with TRBD2 identical over 12 bases. V gave up 0 bases and J gave up 0 bases; unmatched junction bases: 13. The CDR3 has 21 residues. Germline V CDR1 and CDR2: MGHRA, YSYEKL. Here the CDR3 reads CASSQDPPSGRAADSTDTQYF. CDR3 DNA sequence: TGCGCCAGCAGCCAAGATCCCCCTAGCGGGAGGGCGGCTGATAGCACAGATACGCAGTATTTT.

This chain connects TRBV7-2 to TRBJ2-7, with unresolved D. This CDR3 is built from 12 residues. Trimming cost V 5 bases and J 6 bases, with 11 bases left between them. Germline-derived CDR1 and CDR2 are SGHTA and FQGNSA. The CDR3 bases are TGTGCCAGCAGCCCGAGGAGAGGCGAGCAGTACTTC. Its translation is CASSPRRGEQYF.